Below, 9 T cell receptor beta chains from the same sample are listed, as sequenced in a study of blood T cell repertoires in COVID-19. This table comes from immunoSEQ multiplex PCR, and its TCRdb copy is limited to in-frame clones, with some not included. The sample includes about 170,000 clones, roughly 86% of them seen just once. Sequencing input: peripheral blood. The receptors were sampled from a man aged 45-60 years with active or convalescent COVID-19.

In its sample, this clone was seen once. This rearrangement joins TRBV5-1 to TRBJ2-1, with a possible D match to TRBD2 (5 bases). V was cut by 0 bases and J by 7 bases, with 14 bases left in between. The CDR3 runs to 15 residues. CDR1 SGHRS and CDR2 YFSETQ come from the germline V gene. This CDR3 is CASSLVVGVGNEQFF. The CDR3 DNA sequence: TGCGCCAGCAGCTTGGTGGTCGGGGTGGGGAATGAGCAGTTCTTC.

The rearrangement links TRBV19 to TRBJ2-2, with 8 bases that match TRBD2. Trimming removed 5 bases from V and 2 bases from J; junction bases left unmatched: 4. Germline lookup yields CDR1 LNHDA and CDR2 SQIVND (reference sequence). This CDR3 comprises 15 residues. In DNA, the CDR3 is TGTGCCAGTAGTGCGGGAGGTCGAAACACCGGGGAGCTGTTTTTT. Encoded protein: CASSAGGRNTGELFF.

The chain carries TRBV14 and TRBJ1-6, with D hard to call. With 6 bases removed from V and 6 bases from J, the gap between germline ends came to 6 bases. Germline loops: CDR1 SGHDN, CDR2 FVKESK. CDR3 length equals 12 residues. In nucleotides, the CDR3 is TGTGCCAGCAGTTTAGTTAATTCACCCCTCCACTTT. Its protein product is CASSLVNSPLHF.

The chain carries TRBV30 and TRBJ2-3; D uncertain. The CDR3 is made up of 11 amino acids. V was shortened by 5 bases and J by 4 bases, with 7 bases between the two germline ends. Germline loops: CDR1 GTSNPN, CDR2 SVGIG (reference sequence). CDR3 sequence: CAWQASDTQYF. As DNA, the CDR3 is TGTGCCTGGCAAGCATCAGATACGCAGTATTTT.

V and J are TRBV6-5 and TRBJ1-4, with D possibly TRBD1 on 6 matching bases. CDR1 is MNHEY and CDR2 is SVGAGI in the germline V gene. Trimming removed 7 bases from V and 6 bases from J, with 15 bases in between. The CDR3 is 14 amino acids. The CDR3 reads CASNEQGMDEKLFF. CDR3 sequence (DNA): TGTGCCAGCAACGAACAGGGAATGGATGAAAAACTGTTTTTT.

The chain combines TRBV4-3 with TRBJ2-7; 7 bases fit TRBD2. J was trimmed by 2 bases and V by 2 bases; bases with no gene match: 9. The CDR3 is 16 residues long. CDR1 is LGHNA, CDR2 YSLEER, per germline. The CDR3 sequence is CASSQTRLAGAYEQYF. In nucleotides, the CDR3 is TGCGCCAGCAGCCAAACACGACTAGCTGGAGCCTACGAGCAGTACTTC.

This clone was counted once. The rearrangement links TRBV6-5 to TRBJ2-2, with 8 bases fitting TRBD1. Germline V gene sequence: CDR1 MNHEY, CDR2 SVGAGI. The CDR3 is 14 amino acids. Trimming took 6 bases from V and 4 from J; bases not matched to a gene: 4. This CDR3 reads CASRRQGSTGELFF. In DNA form, the CDR3 reads TGTGCCAGCAGGAGACAGGGGAGCACCGGGGAGCTGTTTTTT.

The V gene is TRBV5-1, the J gene TRBJ2-1, with a weak D call TRBD2 (6 bases). The ends were cut back, 4 bases at V and 7 bases at J, with 15 bases in the middle. CDR3 length equals 14 residues. The germline gives CDR1 SGHRS, CDR2 YFSETQ. The chain's CDR3 is CASSPGGGVNEQFF. The DNA for the CDR3 is TGCGCCAGCAGCCCTGGAGGCGGGGTTAATGAGCAGTTCTTC.

This sequence joins TRBV4-1 and TRBJ1-3; D is unresolved. Germline V lookup: CDR1 MGHRA, CDR2 YSYEKL. The CDR3 length is 14 residues. Trimming left V 1 base short and J 3 bases short, with 7 bases between. CDR3 region: CASSQVGSGNTIYF. The DNA of the CDR3 is TGCGCCAGCAGCCAAGTAGGGAGTGGAAACACCATATATTTT.